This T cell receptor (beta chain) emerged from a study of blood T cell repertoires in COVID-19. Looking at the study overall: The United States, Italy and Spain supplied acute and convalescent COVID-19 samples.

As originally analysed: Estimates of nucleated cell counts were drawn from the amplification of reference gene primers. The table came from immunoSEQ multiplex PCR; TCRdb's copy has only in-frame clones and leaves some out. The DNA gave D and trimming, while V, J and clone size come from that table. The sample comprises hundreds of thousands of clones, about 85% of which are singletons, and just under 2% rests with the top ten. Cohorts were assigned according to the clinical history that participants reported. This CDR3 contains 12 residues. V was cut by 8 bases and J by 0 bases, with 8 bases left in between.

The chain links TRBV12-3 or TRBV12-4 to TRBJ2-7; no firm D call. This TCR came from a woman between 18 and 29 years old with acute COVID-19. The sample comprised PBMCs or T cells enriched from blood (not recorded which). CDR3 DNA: TGTGCCAGCGGTACACGCTCCTACGAGCAGTACTTC. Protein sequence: CASGTRSYEQYF.